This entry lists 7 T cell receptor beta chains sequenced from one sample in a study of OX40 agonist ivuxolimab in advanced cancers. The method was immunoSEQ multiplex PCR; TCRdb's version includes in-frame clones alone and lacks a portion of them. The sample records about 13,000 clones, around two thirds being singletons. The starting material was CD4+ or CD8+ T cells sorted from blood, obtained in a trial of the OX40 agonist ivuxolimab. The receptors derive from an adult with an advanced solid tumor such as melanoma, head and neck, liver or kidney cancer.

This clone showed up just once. CDR3: CASSQRTYSIDIQYF. CDR3 bases: TGTGCCAGTAGTCAGAGGACTTATAGCATCGACATTCAGTACTTC. The chain links TRBV19 to TRBJ2-4; possible D gene TRBD2, 5 bases. The germline CDR1 and CDR2 sequences are LNHDA and SQIVND (reference sequence). V was shortened by 5 bases and J by 8 bases, with 19 bases between the two germline ends. CDR3 length: 15 amino acids.

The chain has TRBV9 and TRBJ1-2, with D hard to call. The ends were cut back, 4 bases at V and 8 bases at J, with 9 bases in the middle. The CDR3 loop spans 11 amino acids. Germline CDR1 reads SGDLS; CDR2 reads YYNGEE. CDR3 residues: CASSSFGGYTF. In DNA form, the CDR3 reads TGTGCCAGCAGCTCCTTCGGCGGCTACACCTTC.

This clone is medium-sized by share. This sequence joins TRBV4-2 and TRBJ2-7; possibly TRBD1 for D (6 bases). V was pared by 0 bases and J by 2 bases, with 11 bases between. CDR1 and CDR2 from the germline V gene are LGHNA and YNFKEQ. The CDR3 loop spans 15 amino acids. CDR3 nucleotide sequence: TGTGCCAGCAGCCAAGAACAGGGCCGAACCTACGAGCAGTACTTC. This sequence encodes CASSQEQGRTYEQYF.

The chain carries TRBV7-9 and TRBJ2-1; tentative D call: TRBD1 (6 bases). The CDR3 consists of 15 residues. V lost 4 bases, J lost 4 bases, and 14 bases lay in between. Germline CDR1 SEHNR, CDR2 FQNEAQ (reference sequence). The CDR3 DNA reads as TGTGCCAGCAGCTCGACAGGAGACTTTTACAATGAGCAGTTCTTC. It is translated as CASSSTGDFYNEQFF.

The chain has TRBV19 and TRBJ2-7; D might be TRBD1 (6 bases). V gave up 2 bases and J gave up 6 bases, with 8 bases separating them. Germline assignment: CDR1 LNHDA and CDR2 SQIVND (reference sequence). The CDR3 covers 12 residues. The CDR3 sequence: CASSIMDSEQYF. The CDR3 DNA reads TGTGCCAGTAGTATAATGGACAGCGAGCAGTACTTC. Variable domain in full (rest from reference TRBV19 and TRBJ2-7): DGGITQSPKYLFRKEGQNVTLSCEQNLNHDAMYWYRQDPGQGLRLIYYSQIVNDFQKGDIAEGYSVSREKKESFPLTVTSAQKNPTAFYLCASSIMDSEQYFGPGTRLTVT.

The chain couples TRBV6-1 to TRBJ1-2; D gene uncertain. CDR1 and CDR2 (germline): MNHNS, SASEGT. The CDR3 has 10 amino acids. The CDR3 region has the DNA TGTGCGACCCGTCTCGGTGGCTACACCTTC. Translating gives CATRLGGYTF.

CDR3 protein: CASSRETYNEQFF. CDR3 nucleotide sequence: TGTGCCAGCAGCCGAGAAACCTACAATGAGCAGTTCTTC. The rearrangement uses TRBV9 and TRBJ2-1; D unclear. V was trimmed by 4 bases and J by 2 bases, leaving 7 bases between them. Germline V gene lookup returns CDR1 SGDLS and CDR2 YYNGEE. This CDR3 has 13 amino acids.